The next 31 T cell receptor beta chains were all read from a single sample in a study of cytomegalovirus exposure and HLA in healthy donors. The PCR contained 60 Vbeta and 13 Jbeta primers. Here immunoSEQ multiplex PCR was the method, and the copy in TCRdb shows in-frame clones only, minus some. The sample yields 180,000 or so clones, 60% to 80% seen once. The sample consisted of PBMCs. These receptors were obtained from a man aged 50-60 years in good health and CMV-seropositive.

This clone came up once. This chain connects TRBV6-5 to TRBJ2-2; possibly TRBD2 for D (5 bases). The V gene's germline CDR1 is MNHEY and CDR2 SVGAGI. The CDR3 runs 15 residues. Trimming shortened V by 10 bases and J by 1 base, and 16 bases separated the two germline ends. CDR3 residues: CAIGLWTGNTGELFF. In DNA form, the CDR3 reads TGTGCCATCGGACTCTGGACGGGGAACACCGGGGAGCTGTTTTTT.

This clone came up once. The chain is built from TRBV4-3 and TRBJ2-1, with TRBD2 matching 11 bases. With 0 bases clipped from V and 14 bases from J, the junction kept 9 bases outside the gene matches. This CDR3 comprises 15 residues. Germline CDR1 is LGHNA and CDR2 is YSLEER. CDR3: CASSQDLTSGGSKFF. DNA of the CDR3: TGCGCCAGCAGCCAAGATCTTACTAGCGGGGGTTCGAAGTTCTTC.

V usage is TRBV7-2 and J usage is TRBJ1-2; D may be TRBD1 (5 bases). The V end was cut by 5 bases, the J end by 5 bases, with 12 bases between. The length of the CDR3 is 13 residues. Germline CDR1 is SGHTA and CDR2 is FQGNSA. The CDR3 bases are TGTGCCAGCAGCCCCCAGGGTCTTTATGGCTACACCTTC. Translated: CASSPQGLYGYTF.

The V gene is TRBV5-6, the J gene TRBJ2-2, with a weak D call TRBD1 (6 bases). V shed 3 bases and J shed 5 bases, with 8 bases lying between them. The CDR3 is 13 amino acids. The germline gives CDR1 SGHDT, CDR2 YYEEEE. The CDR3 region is CASSWTVTGELFF. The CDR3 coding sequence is TGTGCCAGCAGCTGGACAGTGACCGGGGAGCTGTTTTTT.

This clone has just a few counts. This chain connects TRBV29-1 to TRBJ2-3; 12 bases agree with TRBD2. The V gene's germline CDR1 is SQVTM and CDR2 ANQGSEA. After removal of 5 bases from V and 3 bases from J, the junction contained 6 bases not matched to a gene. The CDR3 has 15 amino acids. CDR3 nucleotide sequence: TGCAGCGTTCGTGGACTAGCGGGGAAGACAGATACGCAGTATTTT. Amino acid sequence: CSVRGLAGKTDTQYF.

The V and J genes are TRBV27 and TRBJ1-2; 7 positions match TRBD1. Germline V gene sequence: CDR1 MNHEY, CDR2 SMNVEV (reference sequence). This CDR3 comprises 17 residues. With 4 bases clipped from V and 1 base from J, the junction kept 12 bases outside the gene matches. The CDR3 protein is CASSSHLTGNFNYGYTF. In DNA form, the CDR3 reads TGTGCCAGCAGTTCGCACCTGACAGGGAATTTTAACTATGGCTACACCTTC.

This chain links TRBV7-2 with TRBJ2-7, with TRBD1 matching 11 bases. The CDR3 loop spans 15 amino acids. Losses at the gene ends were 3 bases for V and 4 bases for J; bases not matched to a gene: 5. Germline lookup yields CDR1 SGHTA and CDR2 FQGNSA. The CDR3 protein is CASSFGTGGGYEQYF. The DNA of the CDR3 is TGTGCCAGCAGCTTCGGGACAGGGGGGGGGTACGAGCAGTACTTC.

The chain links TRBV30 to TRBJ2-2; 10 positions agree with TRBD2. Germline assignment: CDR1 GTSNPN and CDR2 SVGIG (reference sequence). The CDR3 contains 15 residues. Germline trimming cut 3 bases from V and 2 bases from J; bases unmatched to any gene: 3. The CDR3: CAWRLAGGNTGELFF. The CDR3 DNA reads TGTGCCTGGAGATTAGCGGGGGGTAACACCGGGGAGCTGTTTTTT. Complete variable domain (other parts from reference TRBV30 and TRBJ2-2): SQTIHQWPATLVQPVGSPLSLECTVEGTSNPNLYWYRQAAGRGLQLLFYSVGIGQISSEVPQNLSASRPQDRQFILSSKKLLLSDSGFYLCAWRLAGGNTGELFFGEGSRLTVL.

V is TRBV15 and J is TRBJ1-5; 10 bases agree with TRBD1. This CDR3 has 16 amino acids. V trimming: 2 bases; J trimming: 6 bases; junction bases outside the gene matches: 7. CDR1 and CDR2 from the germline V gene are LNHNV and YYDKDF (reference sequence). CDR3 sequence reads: CATSRLGQGGRQPQHF. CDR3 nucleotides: TGTGCCACCAGCAGACTAGGACAGGGGGGACGTCAGCCCCAGCATTTT.

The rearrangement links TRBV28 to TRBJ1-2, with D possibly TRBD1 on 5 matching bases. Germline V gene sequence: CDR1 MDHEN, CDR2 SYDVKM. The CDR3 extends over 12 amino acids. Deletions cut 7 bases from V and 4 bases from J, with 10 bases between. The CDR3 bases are TGTGCCAGCATGGGAGGGGTCTATGGCTACACCTTC. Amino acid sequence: CASMGGVYGYTF.

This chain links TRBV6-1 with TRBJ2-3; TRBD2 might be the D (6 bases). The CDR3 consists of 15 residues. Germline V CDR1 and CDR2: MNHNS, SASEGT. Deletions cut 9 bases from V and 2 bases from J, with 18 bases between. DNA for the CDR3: TGTGCCAGTAATACGCGGGGCCCTCACACAGATACGCAGTATTTT. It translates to CASNTRGPHTDTQYF.

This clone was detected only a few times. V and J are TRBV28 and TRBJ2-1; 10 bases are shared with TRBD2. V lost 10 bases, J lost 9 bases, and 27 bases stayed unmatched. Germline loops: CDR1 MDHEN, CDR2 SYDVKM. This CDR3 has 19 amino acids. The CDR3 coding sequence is TGTGCCACAAACGCGGGACTTAAGCGGGGGGGCCGTCCAATTACTGAGCAGTTCTTC. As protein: CATNAGLKRGGRPITEQFF.

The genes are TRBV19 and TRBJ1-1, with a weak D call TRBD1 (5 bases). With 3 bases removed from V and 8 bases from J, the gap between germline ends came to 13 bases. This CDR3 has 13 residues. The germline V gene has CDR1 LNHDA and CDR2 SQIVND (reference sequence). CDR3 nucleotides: TGTGCCAGTAGTATGAACCAGGGATTCGAAGCTTTCTTT. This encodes CASSMNQGFEAFF.

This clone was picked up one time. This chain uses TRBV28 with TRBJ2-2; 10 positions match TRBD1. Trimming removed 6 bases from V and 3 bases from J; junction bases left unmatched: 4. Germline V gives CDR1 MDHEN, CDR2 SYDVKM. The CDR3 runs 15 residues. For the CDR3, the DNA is TGTGCCAGCAGGACCGGGACAGGGGACACCGGGGAGCTGTTTTTT. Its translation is CASRTGTGDTGELFF. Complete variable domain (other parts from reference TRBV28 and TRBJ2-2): DVKVTQSSRYLVKRTGEKVFLECVQDMDHENMFWYRQDPGLGLRLIYFSYDVKMKEKGDIPEGYSVSREKKERFSLILESASTNQTSMYLCASRTGTGDTGELFFGEGSRLTVL.

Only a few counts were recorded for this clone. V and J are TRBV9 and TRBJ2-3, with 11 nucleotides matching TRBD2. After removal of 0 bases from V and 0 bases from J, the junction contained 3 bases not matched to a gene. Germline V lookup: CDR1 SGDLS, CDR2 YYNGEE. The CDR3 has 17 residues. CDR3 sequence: CASSVELAGESTDTQYF. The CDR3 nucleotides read TGTGCCAGCAGCGTAGAACTAGCGGGGGAGAGCACAGATACGCAGTATTTT.

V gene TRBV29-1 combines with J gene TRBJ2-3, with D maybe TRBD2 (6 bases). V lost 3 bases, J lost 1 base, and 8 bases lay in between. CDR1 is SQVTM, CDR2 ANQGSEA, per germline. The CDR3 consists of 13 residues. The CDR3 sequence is CSVEGLRTDTQYF. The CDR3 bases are TGCAGCGTTGAGGGACTCCGCACAGATACGCAGTATTTT.

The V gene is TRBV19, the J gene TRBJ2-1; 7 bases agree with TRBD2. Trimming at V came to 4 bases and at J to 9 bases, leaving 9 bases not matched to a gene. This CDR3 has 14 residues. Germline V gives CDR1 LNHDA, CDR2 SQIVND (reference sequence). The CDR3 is CASSRVAGRGEQFF. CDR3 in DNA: TGTGCCAGTAGTAGGGTTGCAGGGAGGGGTGAGCAGTTCTTC. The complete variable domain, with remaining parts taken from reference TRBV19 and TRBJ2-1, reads DGGITQSPKYLFRKEGQNVTLSCEQNLNHDAMYWYRQDPGQGLRLIYYSQIVNDFQKGDIAEGYSVSREKKESFPLTVTSAQKNPTAFYLCASSRVAGRGEQFFGPGTRLTVL.

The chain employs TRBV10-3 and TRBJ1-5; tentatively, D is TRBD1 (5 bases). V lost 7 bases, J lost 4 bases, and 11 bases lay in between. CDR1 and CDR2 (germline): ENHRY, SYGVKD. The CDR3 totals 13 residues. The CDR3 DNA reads TGTGCCATCACCCAGGGCCTTAATCAGCCCCAGCATTTT. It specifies CAITQGLNQPQHF.

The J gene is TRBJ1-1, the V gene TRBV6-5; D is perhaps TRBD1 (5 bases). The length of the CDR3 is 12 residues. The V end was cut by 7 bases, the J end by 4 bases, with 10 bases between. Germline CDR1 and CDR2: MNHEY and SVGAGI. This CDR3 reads CASKVGGTEAFF. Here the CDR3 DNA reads TGTGCCAGCAAGGTCGGGGGCACTGAAGCTTTCTTT.

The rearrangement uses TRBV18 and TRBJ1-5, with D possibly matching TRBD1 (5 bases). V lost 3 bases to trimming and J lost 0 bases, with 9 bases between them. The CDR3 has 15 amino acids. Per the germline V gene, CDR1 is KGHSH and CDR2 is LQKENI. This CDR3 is CASSPTANSNQPQHF. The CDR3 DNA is TGTGCCAGCTCACCGACAGCTAATAGCAATCAGCCCCAGCATTTT. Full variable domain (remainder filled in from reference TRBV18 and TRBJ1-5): NAGVMQNPRHLVRRRGQEARLRCSPMKGHSHVYWYRQLPEEGLKFMVYLQKENIIDESGMPKERFSAEFPKEGPSILRIQQVVRGDSAAYFCASSPTANSNQPQHFGDGTRLSIL.

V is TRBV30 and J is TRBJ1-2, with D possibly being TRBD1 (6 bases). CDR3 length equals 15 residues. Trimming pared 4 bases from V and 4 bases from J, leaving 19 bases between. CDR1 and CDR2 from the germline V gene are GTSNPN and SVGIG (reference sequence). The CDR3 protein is CAWIVDPGTPYGYTF. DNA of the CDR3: TGTGCCTGGATCGTCGATCCCGGGACACCCTATGGCTACACCTTC.

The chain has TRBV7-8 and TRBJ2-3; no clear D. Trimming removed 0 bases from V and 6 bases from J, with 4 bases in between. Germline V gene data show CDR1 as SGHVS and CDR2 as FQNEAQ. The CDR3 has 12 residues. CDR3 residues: CASSLARDTQYF. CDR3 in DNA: TGTGCCAGCAGCTTAGCCCGGGATACGCAGTATTTT. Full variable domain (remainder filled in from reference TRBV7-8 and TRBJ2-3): GAGVSQSPRYKVAKRGQDVALRCDPISGHVSLFWYQQALGQGPEFLTYFQNEAQLDKSGLPSDRFFAERPEGSVSTLKIQRTQQEDSAVYLCASSLARDTQYFGPGTRLTVL.

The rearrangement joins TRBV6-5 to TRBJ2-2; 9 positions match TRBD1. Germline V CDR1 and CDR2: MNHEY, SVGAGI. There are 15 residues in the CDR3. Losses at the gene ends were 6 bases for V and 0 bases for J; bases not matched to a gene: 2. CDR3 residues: CASRGTGTNTGELFF. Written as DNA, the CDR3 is TGTGCCAGCAGAGGGACAGGGACGAACACCGGGGAGCTGTTTTTT.

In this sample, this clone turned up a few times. This chain's CDR3 is CASSLDGGNGQPQHF. The CDR3 DNA follows: TGCGCCAGCAGCTTGGATGGGGGGAACGGGCAGCCCCAGCATTTT. The chain has TRBV5-1 and TRBJ1-5, with D maybe TRBD1 (5 bases). V dropped 0 bases and J dropped 7 bases, with 14 bases sitting between them. The CDR3 has 15 residues. CDR1 and CDR2 from the germline V gene are SGHRS and YFSETQ.

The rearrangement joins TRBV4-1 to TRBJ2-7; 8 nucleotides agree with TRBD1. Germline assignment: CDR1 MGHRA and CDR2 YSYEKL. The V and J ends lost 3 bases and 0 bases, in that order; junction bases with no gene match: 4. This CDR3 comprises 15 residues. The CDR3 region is CASSQTGESSYEQYF. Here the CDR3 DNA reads TGCGCCAGCAGCCAGACAGGGGAAAGCTCCTACGAGCAGTACTTC.

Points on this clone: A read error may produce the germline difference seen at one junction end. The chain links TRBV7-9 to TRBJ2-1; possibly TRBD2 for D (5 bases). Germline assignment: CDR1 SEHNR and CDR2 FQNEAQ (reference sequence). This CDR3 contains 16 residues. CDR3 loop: CSSSALGGLSYNEQFF. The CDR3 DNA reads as TGTTCCAGCAGCGCCTTGGGCGGGCTTTCCTACAATGAGCAGTTCTTC.

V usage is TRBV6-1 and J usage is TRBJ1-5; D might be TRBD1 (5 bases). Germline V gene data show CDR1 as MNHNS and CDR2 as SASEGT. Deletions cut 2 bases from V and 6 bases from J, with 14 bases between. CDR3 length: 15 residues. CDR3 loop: CASSETGAGGQPQHF. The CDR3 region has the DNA TGTGCCAGCAGTGAAACGGGAGCGGGGGGTCAGCCCCAGCATTTT.

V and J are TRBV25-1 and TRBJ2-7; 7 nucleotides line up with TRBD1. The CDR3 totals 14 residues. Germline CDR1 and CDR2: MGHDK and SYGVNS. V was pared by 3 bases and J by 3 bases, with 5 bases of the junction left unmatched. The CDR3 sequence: CASSDRDRIYEQYF. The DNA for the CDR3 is TGTGCCAGCAGTGACCGGGACAGAATCTACGAGCAGTACTTC.

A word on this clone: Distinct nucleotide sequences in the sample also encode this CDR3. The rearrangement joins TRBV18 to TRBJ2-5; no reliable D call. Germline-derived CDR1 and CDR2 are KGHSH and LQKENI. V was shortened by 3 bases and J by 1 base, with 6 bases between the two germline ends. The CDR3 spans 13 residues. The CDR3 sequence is CASSPGLQETQYF. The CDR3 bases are TGTGCCAGCTCACCTGGGCTCCAAGAGACCCAGTACTTC.

The DNA of the CDR3 is TGTGCCAGCTCCCCCGGGGGGGTTAGCAATCAGCCCCAGCATTTT. Its translation: CASSPGGVSNQPQHF. The rearrangement uses TRBV18 and TRBJ1-5, with D maybe TRBD1 (5 bases). V was pared by 6 bases and J by 0 bases, with 12 bases between. The CDR3 spans 15 residues. Germline lookup yields CDR1 KGHSH and CDR2 LQKENI.

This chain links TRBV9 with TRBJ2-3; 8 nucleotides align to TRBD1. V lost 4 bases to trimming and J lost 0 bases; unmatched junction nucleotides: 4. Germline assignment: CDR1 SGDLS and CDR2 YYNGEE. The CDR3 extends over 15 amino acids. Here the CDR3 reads CASSLRTGSTDTQYF. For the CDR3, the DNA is TGTGCCAGCAGCTTGAGGACAGGGAGCACAGATACGCAGTATTTT.